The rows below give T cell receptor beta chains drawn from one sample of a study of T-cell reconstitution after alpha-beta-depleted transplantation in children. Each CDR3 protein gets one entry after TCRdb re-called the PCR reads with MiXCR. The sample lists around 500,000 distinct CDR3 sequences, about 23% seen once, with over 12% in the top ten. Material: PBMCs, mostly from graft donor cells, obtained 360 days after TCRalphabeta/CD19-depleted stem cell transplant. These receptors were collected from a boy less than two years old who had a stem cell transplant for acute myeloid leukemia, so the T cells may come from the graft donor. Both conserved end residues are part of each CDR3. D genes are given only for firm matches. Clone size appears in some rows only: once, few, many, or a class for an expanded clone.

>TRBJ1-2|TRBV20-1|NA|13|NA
CSARAGPDYGYTF
TGCAGTGCTAGGGCGGGGCCCGACTATGGCTACACCTTC
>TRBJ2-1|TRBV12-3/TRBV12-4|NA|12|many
CASSWWLGTKFF
TGTGCCAGCAGTTGGTGGTTAGGGACAAAGTTCTTC
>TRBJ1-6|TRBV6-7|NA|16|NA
CASSYSAGVGNSPLHF
TGTGCCAGCAGTTACTCGGCAGGGGTAGGGAATTCACCCCTCCACTTT
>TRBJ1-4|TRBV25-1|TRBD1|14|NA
CASRRQGAEEKLFF
TGTGCCAGCAGAAGACAGGGGGCTGAGGAAAAACTGTTTTTT
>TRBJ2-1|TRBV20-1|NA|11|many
CSAKVYNEQFF
TGCAGTGCTAAAGTTTACAATGAGCAGTTCTTC
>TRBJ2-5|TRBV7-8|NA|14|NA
CASSDTGSGETQYF
TGTGCCAGCAGCGACACAGGATCGGGAGAGACCCAGTACTTC
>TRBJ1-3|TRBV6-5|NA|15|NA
CASSYSGGSGNTIYF
TGTGCCAGCAGTTACTCGGGGGGGTCCGGAAACACCATATATTTT
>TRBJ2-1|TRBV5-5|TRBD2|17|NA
CASSLLRASGGAGEQFF
TGTGCCAGCAGCCTCCTCCGGGCTAGCGGGGGGGCCGGTGAGCAGTTCTTC
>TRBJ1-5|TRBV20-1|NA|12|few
CSARVTNQPQHF
TGCAGTGCTAGGGTTACGAATCAGCCCCAGCATTTT
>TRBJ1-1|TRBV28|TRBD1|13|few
CASSSHRGLEAFF
TGTGCCAGCAGCTCGCACAGGGGGCTTGAAGCTTTCTTT
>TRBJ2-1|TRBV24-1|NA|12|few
CATSDFRWEQFF
TGTGCCACCAGTGATTTCCGGTGGGAGCAGTTCTTC
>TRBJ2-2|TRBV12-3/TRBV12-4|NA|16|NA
CASSLLARIDTGELFF
TGTGCCAGCAGTTTACTGGCCAGGATCGACACCGGGGAGCTGTTTTTT
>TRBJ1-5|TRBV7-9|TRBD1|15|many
CASTQTGLANQPQHF
TGTGCCAGCACCCAGACAGGGTTGGCAAATCAGCCCCAGCATTTT
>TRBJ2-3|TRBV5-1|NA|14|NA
CASSGLEGKDTQYF
TGCGCCAGCTCAGGATTGGAAGGGAAAGATACGCAGTATTTT
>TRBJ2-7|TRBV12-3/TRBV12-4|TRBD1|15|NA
CASSLSGTAHYEQYF
TGTGCCAGCAGTTTATCCGGGACAGCCCACTACGAGCAGTACTTC
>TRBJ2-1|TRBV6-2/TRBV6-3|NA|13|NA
CASTQAPDTEQFF
TGTGCCAGCACGCAAGCCCCAGACACTGAGCAGTTCTTC
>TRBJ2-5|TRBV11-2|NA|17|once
CASSAQPGPTHGETQYF
TGTGCCAGCAGCGCTCAACCGGGACCCACCCACGGAGAGACCCAGTACTTC
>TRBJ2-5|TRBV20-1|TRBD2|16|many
CSARDRLAGYQETQYF
TGCAGTGCTAGAGATCGGCTAGCGGGGTACCAAGAGACCCAGTACTTC
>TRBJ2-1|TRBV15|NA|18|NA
CATSIESSWVRGNNEQFF
TGTGCCACCAGCATCGAGAGCAGTTGGGTCCGGGGGAACAATGAGCAGTTCTTC
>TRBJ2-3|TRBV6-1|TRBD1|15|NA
CASSKDRGSTDTQYF
TGTGCCAGCAGTAAGGACAGGGGAAGCACAGATACGCAGTATTTT
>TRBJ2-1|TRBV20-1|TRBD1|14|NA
CSARADRGNNEQFF
TGCAGTGCTAGAGCCGACAGGGGGAACAATGAGCAGTTCTTC
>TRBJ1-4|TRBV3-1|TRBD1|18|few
CASSQDPPDRVRVEKLFF
TGTGCCAGCAGCCAAGATCCCCCCGACAGGGTCCGTGTCGAAAAACTGTTTTTT